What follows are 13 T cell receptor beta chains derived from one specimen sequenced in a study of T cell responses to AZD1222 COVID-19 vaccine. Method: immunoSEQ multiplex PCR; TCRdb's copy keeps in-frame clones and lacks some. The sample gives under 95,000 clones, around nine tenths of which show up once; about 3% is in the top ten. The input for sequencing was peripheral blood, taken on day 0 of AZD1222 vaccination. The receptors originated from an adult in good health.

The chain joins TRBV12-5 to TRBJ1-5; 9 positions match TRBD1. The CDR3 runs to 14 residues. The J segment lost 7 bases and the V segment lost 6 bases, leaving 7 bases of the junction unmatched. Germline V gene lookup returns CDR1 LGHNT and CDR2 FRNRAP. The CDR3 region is CASGQQGAGQPQHF. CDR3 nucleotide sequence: TGTGCTAGTGGGCAACAGGGGGCCGGGCAGCCCCAGCATTTT.

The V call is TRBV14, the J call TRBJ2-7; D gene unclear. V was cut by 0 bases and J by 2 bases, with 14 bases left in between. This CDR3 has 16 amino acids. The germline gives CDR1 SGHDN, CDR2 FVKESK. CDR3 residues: CASSQDSGLGTYEQYF. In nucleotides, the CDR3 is TGTGCCAGCAGCCAAGATTCCGGGTTAGGGACCTACGAGCAGTACTTC.

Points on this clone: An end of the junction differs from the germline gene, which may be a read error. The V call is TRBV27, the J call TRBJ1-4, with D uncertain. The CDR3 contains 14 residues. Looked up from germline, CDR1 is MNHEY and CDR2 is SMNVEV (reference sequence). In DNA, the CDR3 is TGTGCCAGCATGCCCGAAGCGTCTAAGGAAAAACTGTTTTTT. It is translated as CASMPEASKEKLFF. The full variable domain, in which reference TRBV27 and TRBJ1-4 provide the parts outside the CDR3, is EAQVTQNPRYLITVTGKKLTVTCSQNMNHEYMSWYRQDPGLGLRQIYYSMNVEVTDKGDVPEGYKVSRKEKRNFPLILESPSPNQTSLYFCASMPEASKEKLFFGSGTQLSVL.

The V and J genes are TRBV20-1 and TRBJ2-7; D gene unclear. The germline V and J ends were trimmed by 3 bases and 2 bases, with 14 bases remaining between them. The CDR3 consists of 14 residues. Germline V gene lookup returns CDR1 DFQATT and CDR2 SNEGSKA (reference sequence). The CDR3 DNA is TGCAGTGCTAGTTCCCCCACGCACACCTACGAGCAGTACTTC. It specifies CSASSPTHTYEQYF.

CDR3 loop: CSVRDTGGKQETQYF. In nucleotides, the CDR3 is TGCAGCGTAAGAGATACAGGGGGAAAGCAAGAGACCCAGTACTTC. This sequence joins TRBV29-1 and TRBJ2-5; TRBD1 aligns across 8 bases. The V segment lost 6 bases and the J segment 2 bases; nucleotides outside the gene matches: 11. CDR3 length: 15 amino acids. Germline V CDR1 and CDR2: SQVTM, ANQGSEA.

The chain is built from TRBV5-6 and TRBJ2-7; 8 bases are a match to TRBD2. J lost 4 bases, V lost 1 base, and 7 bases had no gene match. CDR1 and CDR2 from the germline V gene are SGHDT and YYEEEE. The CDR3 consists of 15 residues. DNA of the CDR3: TGTGCCAGCAGCTTGCCGGGGGGGGCCGGGTACGAGCAGTACTTC. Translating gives CASSLPGGAGYEQYF.

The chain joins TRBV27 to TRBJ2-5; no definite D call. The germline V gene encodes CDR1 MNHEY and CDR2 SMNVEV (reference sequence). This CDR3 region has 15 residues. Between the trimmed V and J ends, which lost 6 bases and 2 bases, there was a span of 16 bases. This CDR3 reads CASSPLVGGQETQYF. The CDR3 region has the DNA TGTGCCAGCAGCCCCCTAGTTGGCGGTCAAGAGACCCAGTACTTC.

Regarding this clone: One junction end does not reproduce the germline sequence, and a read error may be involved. The DNA of the CDR3 is TGTGCCAGCAGCTTAAACTCCCACGAGCAGTACTTC. Translation gives CASSLNSHEQYF. The rearrangement links TRBV7-9 to TRBJ2-7; D not certain. CDR3 size: 12 residues. CDR1 is SEHNR, CDR2 FQNEAQ, per germline (reference sequence).

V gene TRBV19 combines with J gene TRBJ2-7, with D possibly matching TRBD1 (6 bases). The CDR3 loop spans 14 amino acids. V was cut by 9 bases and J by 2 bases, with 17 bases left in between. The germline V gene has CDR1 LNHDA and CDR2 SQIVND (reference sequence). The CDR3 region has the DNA TGTGCCAGCAGCACCGACAGGCCTACCTACGAGCAGTACTTC. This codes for CASSTDRPTYEQYF.

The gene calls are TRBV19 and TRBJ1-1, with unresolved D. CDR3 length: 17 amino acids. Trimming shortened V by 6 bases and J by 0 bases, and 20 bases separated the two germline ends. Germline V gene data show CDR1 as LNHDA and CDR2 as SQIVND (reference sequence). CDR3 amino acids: CASSPREGWGLNTEAFF. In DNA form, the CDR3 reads TGTGCCAGTAGCCCAAGGGAGGGTTGGGGATTGAACACTGAAGCTTTCTTT.

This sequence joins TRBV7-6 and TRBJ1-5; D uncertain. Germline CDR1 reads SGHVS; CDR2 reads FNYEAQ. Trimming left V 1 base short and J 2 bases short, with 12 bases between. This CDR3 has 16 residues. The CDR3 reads CASSLEYGRGNQPQHF. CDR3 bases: TGTGCCAGCAGCTTAGAGTACGGACGGGGCAATCAGCCCCAGCATTTT.

The CDR3 spells CASSQVTGENSPLHF. In DNA form, the CDR3 reads TGTGCCAGCAGCCAAGTTACGGGGGAAAACTCACCCCTCCACTTT. The chain uses TRBV3-1 (or the pseudogene TRBV3-2) and TRBJ1-6; perhaps TRBD1 as D (5 bases). Trimming stripped 1 base from V and 10 bases from J, with 14 bases between. Germline loops: CDR1 LGHDT, CDR2 YNNKEL (reference sequence). The CDR3 length is 15 residues.

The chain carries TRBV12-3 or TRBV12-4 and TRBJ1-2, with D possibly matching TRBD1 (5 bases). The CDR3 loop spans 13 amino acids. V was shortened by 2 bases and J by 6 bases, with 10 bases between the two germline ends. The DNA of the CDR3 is TGTGCCAGCAGTTTAATAGGGACTCATGGCTACACCTTC. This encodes CASSLIGTHGYTF.